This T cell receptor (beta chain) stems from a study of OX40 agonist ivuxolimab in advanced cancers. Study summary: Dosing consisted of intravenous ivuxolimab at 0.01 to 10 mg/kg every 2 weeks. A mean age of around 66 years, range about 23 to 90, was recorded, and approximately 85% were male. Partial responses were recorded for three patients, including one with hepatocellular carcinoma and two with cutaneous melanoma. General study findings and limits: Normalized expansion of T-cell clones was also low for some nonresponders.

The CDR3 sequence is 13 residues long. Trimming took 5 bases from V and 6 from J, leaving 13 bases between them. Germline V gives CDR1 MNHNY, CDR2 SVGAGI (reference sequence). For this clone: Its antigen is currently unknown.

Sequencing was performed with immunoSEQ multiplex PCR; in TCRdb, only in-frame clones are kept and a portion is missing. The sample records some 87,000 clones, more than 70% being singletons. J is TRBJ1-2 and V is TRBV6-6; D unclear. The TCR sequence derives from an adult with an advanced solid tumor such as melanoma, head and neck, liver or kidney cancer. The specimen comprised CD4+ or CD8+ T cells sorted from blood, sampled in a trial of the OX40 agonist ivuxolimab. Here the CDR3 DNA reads TGTGCCAGCAGTCCCCCGACCTCTAATGGCTACACCTTC. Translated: CASSPPTSNGYTF.